This entry features one T cell receptor beta chain sequence. Its antigen remains unidentified. There are no base qualities to consult, and no much larger clone falls within one base. Each collaborating institution followed its own protocols to collect whole blood in K2EDTA tubes. For TCRbeta analysis, collaborators shipped samples as frozen whole blood, isolated PBMCs, or DNA extracted from either of those sample types. This entry comes from a study of blood T cell repertoires in COVID-19 (dated by TCRdb to about 2020). At the level of the whole study: Samples covering the acute and convalescent phases of COVID-19 were provided by collaborators in the United States, Italy and Spain. The prospective study material was composed of cDNA or gDNA derived from T cells, B-cell-depleted T cells, or PBMCs. The dataset comprised deeply sampled blood TCRbeta repertoires from subjects exposed to, actively infected with, or recovered from COVID-19. The repertoires were released in a freely available public database meant as a resource for research on the immune response to SARS-CoV-2. Samples were obtained from the ongoing ImmuneRACE study (first 160 participants) and from 1,200 or so subjects provided by 6 global collaborators. Nearly every sample came with metadata listing a de-identified subject ID, COVID-19 status, age in years and sex. Where available, HLA class I and class II types were obtained from metadata supplied by the sample provider rather than from assay-based typing.

There are 15 amino acids in the CDR3, from cysteine to phenylalanine inclusive. This entry keeps only the CDR3 DNA: 45 bases, framed from base 1. V and J are trimmed by 3 bases and 2 bases, and the gene matches miss 6 bases of the junction. CDR1 and CDR2, per the germline V gene, are SNHLY and FYNNEI. Overall study results and their limits: How much clinical and demographic metadata was included differed by source and by participant, and the metadata was provided uncurated.

The immunoSEQ Assay, a bias-controlled multiplex PCR, was used to amplify TCRbeta CDR3 regions from genomic DNA. Under the source paper's analysis protocol: The number of nucleated cells in each sample was estimated from the amplification of reference gene primers within the assay. To quantify the absolute abundance of each unique TCRbeta CDR3 rearrangement, sequence reads were collapsed and filtered. For each sample, productive Simpson clonality was calculated by taking the square root of Simpson's diversity index across productive rearrangements. TCRdb retrieved this table from immuneACCESS and kept in-frame rearrangements only. Not all clones are present; in checked studies, unresolved V genes account for under half, and no reason is known for the remainder. V and J calls and clone size are given by that table; D and trimming were obtained from the DNA. Here the sample has roughly 120,000 clones; less than 75% occur a single time. The top ten hold 0.7% to 1% of the sample.

Sequencing was done on a sample of peripheral blood. This clonotype was obtained from a human donor with acute or convalescent COVID-19. The donor label of this sample is uncertain. Recombination linked TRBV2 to TRBJ1-1; 7 nucleotides in the junction match TRBD1. The CDR3 here reads CASSDGQAGNTEAFF. The bases read TGTGCCAGCAGTGACGGACAGGCCGGAAACACTGAAGCTTTCTTT.